This T cell receptor (beta chain) was observed in a study of identical twins. Study-wide points: Insertions ran lower in abundant cord blood beta clonotypes, though not in memory repertoires. Models came in too low on out-of-frame TCR alpha sharing in monozygotic twins.

To note about this clonotype: Its matching antigen is unknown.

The CDR3 length is 14 residues. V trimming: 5 bases; J trimming: 4 bases; junction bases outside the gene matches: 6. TCRdb re-called the 5' RACE reads with MiXCR, one entry per CDR3 protein. The sample has 200,000 to 250,000 distinct CDR3 sequences, over 5% seen once. These data were likewise used in another study, on T cells expressing NK-cell markers.

This TCR derives from a woman aged 18-29 years in good health. The sample was CD8+ T cells sorted from blood. J is TRBJ2-3 and V is TRBV12-3 or TRBV12-4, with TRBD2 matching 7 bases. This CDR3 reads CASSAGGSADTQYF. The CDR3 bases are TGTGCCAGCAGTGCGGGCGGGAGCGCAGATACGCAGTATTTT.